The sequence of this T cell receptor beta chain was determined in a study of blood T cell repertoires in COVID-19. CDR1 is MGHRA, CDR2 YSYEKL, per germline. CDR3 length: 17 residues. The ends lost 4 bases at V and 3 bases at J; junction bases unmatched: 10. Profiled with immunoSEQ multiplex PCR; TCRdb holds only in-frame clones, not every one. The repertoire consists of some 150,000 clones, with roughly 87% occurring once and the leading ten covering about 1.2%. The source is a human donor with acute COVID-19. The donor label of this sample is uncertain. The chain combines TRBV4-1 with TRBJ2-1; the match to TRBD2 covers 9 bases. The sequenced material came from PBMCs or T cells enriched from blood (not recorded which). The CDR3 DNA is TGCGCCAGCAGCCCGGGACGGGCTAGCGGGAACTACAATGAGCAGTTCTTC. Translation gives CASSPGRASGNYNEQFF.